Listed below are T cell receptor beta chains from one sample, sequenced in a study of OX40 agonist ivuxolimab in advanced cancers. Produced via immunoSEQ multiplex PCR; TCRdb's table is partial and in-frame only. The data show approximately 81,000 clones, approximately 90% seen once. The source material was CD4+ or CD8+ T cells sorted from blood, sampled in a trial of the OX40 agonist ivuxolimab. Every receptor here comes from an adult with an advanced solid tumor such as melanoma, head and neck, liver or kidney cancer. Each CDR3 is given with its conserved first and last residue. Rows may omit the clone size; those that give it use once, few, many or a size class.

TRBV29-1	.	CSVRDRVTKNIQYF
TRBV6-4	.	CASSAGRGAPSTGELFF
TRBV5-4	.	CASEPSLTTGANVLTF
TRBV5-4	.	CASSPDGATNEKLFF
TRBV5-6	once	CASSSTPGEKYGYTF
TRBV15	.	CATSRAPPSPQYF
TRBV7-9	.	CASSLALNSPLHF
TRBV6-1	.	CASSLRGQPQHF
TRBV7-8	.	CASSTGQGNTEAFF
TRBV11-3	.	CASSIRVGGELFF
TRBV18	.	CASSRTGGNYEQYF
TRBV5-1	.	CASSQDREISPLHF
TRBV28	.	CASSLGLAGGNEQFF
TRBV13	.	CASSLVGNTIYF
TRBV28	.	CASSLGRVPEAFF
TRBV7-6	.	CASSLAGETQYF
TRBV2	.	CASSEAFQGSGGYTF
TRBV5-4	.	CASSPGTVNYGYTF
TRBV19	.	CASSQFDRPYYTGELFF
TRBV2	.	CASSPEGRSYEQYF
TRBV7-6	.	CASSLGRVPDTEAFF
TRBV4-2	.	CASSQVDRENEQYF
TRBV18	once	CASSPTSGGRTDTQYF
TRBV5-1	.	CASSSGTGDYNEQFF
TRBV7-8	.	CASTGARVDQPQHF
TRBV9	.	CASSVGQGVPDTQYF
TRBV19	.	CASSIRTDGYTF
TRBV19	.	CASTQTVGRNTIYF
TRBV5-4	.	CASSYLSGDTQYF
TRBV9	.	CASSVGEGARPYGYTF
TRBV7-8	.	CASSSRTGGVTEAFF
TRBV2	.	CASSPNRGATVYGYTF
TRBV4-2	.	CASSQEGQPSFWEQYF
TRBV7-5	.	CVRSQVGVGATSTDTQYF
TRBV28	.	CASRYGFSGANVLTF
TRBV11-3	.	CASSLSRQGTDTQYF
TRBV9	.	CASSPGAAQETQYF
TRBV28	.	CASSYVGAGNTIYF
TRBV10-1	.	CASSSGGESEKLFF
TRBV13	once	CASSLAGNTEAFF
TRBV2	few	CASRETGNQPQHF